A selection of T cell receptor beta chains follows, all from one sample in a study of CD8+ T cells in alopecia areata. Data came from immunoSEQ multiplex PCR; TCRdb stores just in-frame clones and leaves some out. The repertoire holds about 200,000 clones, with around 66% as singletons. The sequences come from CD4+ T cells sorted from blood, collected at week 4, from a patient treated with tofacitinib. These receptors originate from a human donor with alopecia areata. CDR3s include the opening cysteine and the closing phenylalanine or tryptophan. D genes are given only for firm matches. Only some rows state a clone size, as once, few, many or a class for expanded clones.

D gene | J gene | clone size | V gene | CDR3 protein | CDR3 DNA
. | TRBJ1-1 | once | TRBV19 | CASSIDGVNTEAFF | TGTGCCAGTAGTATCGATGGCGTGAACACTGAAGCTTTCTTT
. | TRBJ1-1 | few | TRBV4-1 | CASSQDDWRDKIF | TGCGCCAGCAGCCAAGACGATTGGCGGGACAAAATTTTT
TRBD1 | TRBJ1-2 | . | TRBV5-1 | CASSPTTTTGTGYTF | TGCGCCAGCAGCCCGACAACTACGACAGGGACTGGCTACACCTTC
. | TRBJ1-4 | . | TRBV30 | CAWRREEKLFF | TGTGCCTGGAGACGCGAGGAAAAACTGTTTTTT
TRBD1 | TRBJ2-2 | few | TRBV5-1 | CASSRTGPSGDTGELFF | TGCGCCAGCAGCCGGACAGGGCCCTCCGGAGACACCGGGGAGCTGTTTTTT
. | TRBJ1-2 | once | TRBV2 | CASSEGSGYGYTF | TGTGCCAGCAGTGAGGGGTCTGGCTATGGCTACACCTTC
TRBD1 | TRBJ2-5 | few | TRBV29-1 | CSVGTGGPGETQYF | TGCAGCGTTGGGACAGGGGGCCCCGGGGAGACCCAGTACTTC
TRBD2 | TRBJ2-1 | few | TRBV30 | CACRTSGNNEQFF | TGTGCCTGTCGGACTAGCGGTAACAATGAGCAGTTCTTC
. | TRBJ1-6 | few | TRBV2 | CASSEEGRSSPLHF | TGTGCCAGCAGTGAAGAAGGACGGTCTTCACCCCTCCACTTT
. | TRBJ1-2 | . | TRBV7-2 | CASSSQQVRYGYTF | TGTGCCAGCAGCTCGCAACAGGTCCGTTATGGCTACACCTTC
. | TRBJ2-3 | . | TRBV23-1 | CASSQSTFRHRSTDTQYF | TGCGCCAGCAGTCAATCGACGTTTAGACACAGAAGCACAGATACGCAGTATTTT
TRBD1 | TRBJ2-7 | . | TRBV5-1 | CASSLWWDSKNEQYF | TGCGCCAGCAGCTTGTGGTGGGACAGTAAGAACGAGCAGTACTTC
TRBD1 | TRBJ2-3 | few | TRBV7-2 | CASSQRDRETDTQYF | TGTGCCAGCAGCCAAAGGGACAGGGAGACAGATACGCAGTATTTT
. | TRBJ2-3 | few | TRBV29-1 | CSAQVDTQYF | TGCAGCGCCCAAGTTGATACGCAGTATTTT
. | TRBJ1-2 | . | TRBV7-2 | CASSLGTGSSGYTF | TGTGCCAGCAGCTTAGGAACAGGGTCCTCAGGCTACACCTTC
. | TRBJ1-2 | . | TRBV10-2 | CASRRDDYGYTF | TGCGCCAGCAGGAGGGACGACTATGGCTACACCTTC
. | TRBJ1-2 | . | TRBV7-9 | CASSLQTGTRGKVGYTF | TGTGCCAGCAGCTTACAAACCGGGACAAGGGGAAAGGTTGGCTACACCTTC
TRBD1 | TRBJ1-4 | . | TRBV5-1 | CASSLGPVQGAMRQKLFF | TGCGCCAGCAGCTTGGGGCCCGTGCAGGGGGCGATGAGGCAAAAACTGTTTTTT
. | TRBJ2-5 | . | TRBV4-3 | CASSQNREGTQYF | TGCGCCAGCAGCCAAAACAGGGAAGGGACCCAGTACTTC
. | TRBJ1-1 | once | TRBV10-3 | CAISEEGATEAFF | TGTGCCATCAGTGAAGAAGGGGCCACTGAAGCTTTCTTT
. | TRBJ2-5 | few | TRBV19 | CASSNAEETQYF | TGTGCCAGTAGTAACGCGGAAGAGACCCAGTACTTC
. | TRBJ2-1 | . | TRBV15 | CATSRDLNSLYNEQFF | TGTGCCACCAGCAGAGATTTGAACAGCTTATACAATGAGCAGTTCTTC
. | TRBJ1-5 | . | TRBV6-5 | CASSYSPGQPQHF | TGTGCCAGCAGTTACTCGCCGGGTCAGCCCCAGCATTTT
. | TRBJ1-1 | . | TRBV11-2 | CASSLGGALNTEAFF | TGTGCCAGCAGCTTAGGGGGGGCACTGAACACTGAAGCTTTCTTT
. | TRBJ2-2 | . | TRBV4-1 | CASSPRGGNTGELFF | TGCGCCAGCAGCCCGCGGGGAGGGAACACCGGGGAGCTGTTTTTT
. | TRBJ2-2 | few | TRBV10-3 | CATARTLLRGSQTGELFF | TGTGCCACCGCGAGAACTCTACTCCGGGGAAGTCAGACCGGGGAGCTGTTTTTT
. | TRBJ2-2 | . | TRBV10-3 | CAARRDTNTGELFF | TGTGCCGCCCGGAGGGACACGAACACCGGGGAGCTGTTTTTT
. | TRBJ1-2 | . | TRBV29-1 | CSIGGGVRQNNYGYTF | TGCAGCATCGGGGGAGGGGTCCGACAAAATAACTATGGCTACACCTTC
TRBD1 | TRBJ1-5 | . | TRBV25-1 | CASSESGQGAQPQHF | TGTGCCAGCAGTGAATCGGGACAGGGGGCTCAGCCCCAGCATTTT
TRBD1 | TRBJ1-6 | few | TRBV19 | CASSMGQGNSPLHF | TGTGCCAGTAGTATGGGACAGGGGAATTCACCCCTCCACTTT
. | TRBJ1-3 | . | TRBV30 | CAWSGAASGNTIYF | TGTGCCTGGAGTGGCGCGGCCTCTGGAAACACCATATATTTT
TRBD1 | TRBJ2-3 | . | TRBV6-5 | CASVSGGGDTQYF | TGTGCCAGCGTTTCAGGGGGCGGCGATACGCAGTATTTT
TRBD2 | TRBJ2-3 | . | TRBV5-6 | CASSTGGGATDTQYF | TGTGCCAGCAGCACGGGCGGGGGGGCCACAGATACGCAGTATTTT
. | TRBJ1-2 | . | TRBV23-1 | CASSQYGGGGYTF | TGCGCCAGCAGTCAATACGGCGGCGGGGGCTACACCTTC
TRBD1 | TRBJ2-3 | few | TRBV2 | CASRVRQGGFSDTQYF | TGTGCCAGCAGGGTTAGACAGGGGGGGTTTTCGGATACGCAGTATTTT
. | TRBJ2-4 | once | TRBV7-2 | CASSSGAGSENIQYF | TGTGCCAGCAGCTCGGGAGCCGGGAGCGAAAACATTCAGTACTTC
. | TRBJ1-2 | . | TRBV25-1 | CASSAHPSTGRGYTF | TGTGCCAGCAGTGCCCACCCTTCGACAGGTCGTGGCTACACCTTC
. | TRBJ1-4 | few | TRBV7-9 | CASSPEGHEKLFF | TGTGCCAGCAGCCCAGAAGGTCATGAAAAACTGTTTTTT
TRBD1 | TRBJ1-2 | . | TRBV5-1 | CASSLVQGDYGYTF | TGCGCCAGCAGCTTGGTACAGGGGGACTATGGCTACACCTTC
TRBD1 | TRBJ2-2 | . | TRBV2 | CASSEQGAGTGELFF | TGTGCCAGCAGTGAACAGGGGGCCGGCACCGGGGAGCTGTTTTTT
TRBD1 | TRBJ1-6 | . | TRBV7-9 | CASSPQGADNSPLHF | TGTGCCAGCAGTCCCCAGGGGGCCGATAATTCACCCCTCCACTTT
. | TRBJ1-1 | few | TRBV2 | CASNRQGNTEAFF | TGTGCCAGCAATCGGCAGGGGAACACTGAAGCTTTCTTT
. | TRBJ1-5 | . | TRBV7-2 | CASSPRAAGTVGNQPQHF | TGTGCCAGCAGCCCCCGGGCTGCAGGGACCGTGGGCAATCAGCCCCAGCATTTT
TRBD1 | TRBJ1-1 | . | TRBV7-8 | CASRNQGTVNTEAFF | TGTGCCAGCAGAAATCAGGGGACAGTGAACACTGAAGCTTTCTTT
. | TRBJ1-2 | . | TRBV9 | CASSVLTVAQGGGYTF | TGTGCCAGCAGCGTACTCACCGTGGCCCAGGGTGGGGGCTACACCTTC
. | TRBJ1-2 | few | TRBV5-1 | CASSLEARQVDGYTF | TGCGCCAGCAGCTTGGAAGCAAGACAGGTCGATGGCTACACCTTC
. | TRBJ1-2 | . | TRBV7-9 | CASSSHPGVYGYTF | TGTGCCAGCAGCTCACACCCCGGGGTCTATGGCTACACCTTC
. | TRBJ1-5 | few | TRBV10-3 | CAISDRESNQPQHF | TGTGCCATCAGTGACAGGGAAAGCAATCAGCCCCAGCATTTT
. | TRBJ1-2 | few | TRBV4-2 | CASSQDSAYGYTF | TGTGCCAGCAGCCAGGACAGCGCCTATGGCTACACCTTC
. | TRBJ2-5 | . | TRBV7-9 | CASSRSGQETQYF | TGTGCCAGCAGCCGATCGGGCCAAGAGACCCAGTACTTC
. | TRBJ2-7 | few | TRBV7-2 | CASSLSQVEYF | TGTGCCAGCAGCTTATCACAAGTGGAGTACTTC
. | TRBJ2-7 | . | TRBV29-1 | CSVADSYEQYF | TGCAGCGTTGCTGACTCCTACGAGCAGTACTTC
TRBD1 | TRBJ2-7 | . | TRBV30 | CAWSRDSSLVIYEQYF | TGTGCCTGGAGTCGGGACAGTTCCCTGGTAATCTACGAGCAGTACTTC
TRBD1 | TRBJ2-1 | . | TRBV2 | CAIDRGKSSYNEQFF | TGTGCCATAGACAGGGGAAAGAGCTCCTACAATGAGCAGTTCTTC
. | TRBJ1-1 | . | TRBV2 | CASSGGTNTEAFF | TGTGCCAGCAGCGGTGGGACGAACACTGAAGCTTTCTTT